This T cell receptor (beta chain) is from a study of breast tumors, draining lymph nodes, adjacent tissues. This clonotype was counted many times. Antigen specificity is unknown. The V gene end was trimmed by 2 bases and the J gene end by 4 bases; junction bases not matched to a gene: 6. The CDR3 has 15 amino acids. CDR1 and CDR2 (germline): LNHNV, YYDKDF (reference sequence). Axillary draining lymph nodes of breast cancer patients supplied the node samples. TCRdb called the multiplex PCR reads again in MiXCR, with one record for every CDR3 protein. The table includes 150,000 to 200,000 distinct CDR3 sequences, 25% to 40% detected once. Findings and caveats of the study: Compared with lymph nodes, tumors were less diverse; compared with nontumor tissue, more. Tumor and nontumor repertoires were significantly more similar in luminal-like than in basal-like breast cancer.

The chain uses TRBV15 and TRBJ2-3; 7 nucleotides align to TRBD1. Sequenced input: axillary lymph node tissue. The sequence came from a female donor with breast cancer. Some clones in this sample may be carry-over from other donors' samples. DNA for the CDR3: TGTGCCACCAGCAGAACTAGACAGGGCCCAGATACGCAGTATTTT. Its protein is CATSRTRQGPDTQYF.